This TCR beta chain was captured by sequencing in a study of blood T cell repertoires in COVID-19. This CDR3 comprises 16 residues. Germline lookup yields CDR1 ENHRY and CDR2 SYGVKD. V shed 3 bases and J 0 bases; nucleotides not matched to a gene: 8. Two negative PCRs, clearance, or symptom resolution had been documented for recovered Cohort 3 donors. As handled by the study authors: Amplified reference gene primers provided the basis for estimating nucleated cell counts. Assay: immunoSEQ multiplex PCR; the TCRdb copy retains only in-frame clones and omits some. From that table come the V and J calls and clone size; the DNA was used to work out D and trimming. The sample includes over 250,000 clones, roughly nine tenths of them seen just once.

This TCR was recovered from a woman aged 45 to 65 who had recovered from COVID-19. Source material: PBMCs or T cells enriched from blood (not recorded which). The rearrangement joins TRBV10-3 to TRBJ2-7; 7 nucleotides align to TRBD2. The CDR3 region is CAISDPGGLSSYEQYF. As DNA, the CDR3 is TGTGCCATCAGTGACCCGGGGGGTCTAAGCTCCTACGAGCAGTACTTC.